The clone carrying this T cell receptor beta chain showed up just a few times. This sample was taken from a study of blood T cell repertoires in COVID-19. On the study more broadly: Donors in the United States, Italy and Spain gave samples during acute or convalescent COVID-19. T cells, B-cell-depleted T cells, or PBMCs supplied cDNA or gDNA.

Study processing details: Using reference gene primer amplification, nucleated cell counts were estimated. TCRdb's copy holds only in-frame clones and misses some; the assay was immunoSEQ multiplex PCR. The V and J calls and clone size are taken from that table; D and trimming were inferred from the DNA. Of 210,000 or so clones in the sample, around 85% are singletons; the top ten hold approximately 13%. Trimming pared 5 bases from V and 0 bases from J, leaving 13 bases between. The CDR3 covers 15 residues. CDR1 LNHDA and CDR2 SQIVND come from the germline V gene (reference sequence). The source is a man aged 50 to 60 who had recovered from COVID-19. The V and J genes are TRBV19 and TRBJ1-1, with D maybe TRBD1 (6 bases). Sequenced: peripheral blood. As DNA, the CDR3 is TGTGCCAGTAGTGCCACCGGGACAATGAACACTGAAGCTTTCTTT. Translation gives CASSATGTMNTEAFF.